Described below is a single T cell receptor beta chain sequence and its context. The data are from a study of cytomegalovirus exposure and HLA in healthy donors. Germline CDR1 is SGHRS and CDR2 is YFSETQ. This CDR3 region has 17 residues. Trimming at V came to 7 bases and at J to 4 bases, leaving 12 bases not matched to a gene. With 60 Vbeta and 13 Jbeta primers, the PCR was carried out. The assay was immunoSEQ multiplex PCR, and TCRdb's table has in-frame clones only and misses some. The sample lists approximately 140,000 clones, roughly 90% occurring once. This sequence originates from a woman aged 35 to 49 in good health and CMV-seronegative. Sequenced input: PBMCs. The rearrangement uses TRBV5-1 and TRBJ2-7, with 15 positions matching TRBD2. CDR3 in amino acids: CASGTGTSGRLIYEQYF. CDR3 coding DNA: TGCGCCAGCGGTACCGGGACTAGCGGGAGGTTGATTTACGAGCAGTACTTC. Variable domain in full (rest from reference TRBV5-1 and TRBJ2-7): KAGVTQTPRYLIKTRGQQVTLSCSPISGHRSVSWYQQTPGQGLQFLFEYFSETQRNKGNFPGRFSGRQFSNSRSEMNVSTLELGDSALYLCASGTGTSGRLIYEQYFGPGTRLTVT.